This T cell receptor (beta chain) was recovered during a study of long-term antiretroviral therapy in people with HIV. Study-level findings and limits: Blood was collected between 2004 and 2017, possibly under older ART regimens. Following ART, diversity rose but still fell short of transplant donor controls.

Specimens carried about 0.85-10 million cryopreserved PBMC before DNA extraction. The sample holds one count of this clone. Its antigen remains unidentified. A v3.0 immunoSEQ assay was performed at survey level. Clones were read by immunoSEQ multiplex PCR, and TCRdb kept only the in-frame ones, dropping some. The sample carries roughly 40,000 clones, approximately 85% recorded once. Germline V lookup: CDR1 SGHRS, CDR2 YFSETQ. V was shortened by 1 base and J by 5 bases, with 21 bases between the two germline ends. The CDR3 is 17 residues long. This clonotype originated in a woman aged 50 to 60 with HIV. This chain uses TRBV5-1 with TRBJ2-5, with D possibly TRBD2 on 5 matching bases. Sequences were derived from unsorted PBMCs, sampled 3.1 years after starting antiretroviral therapy. The CDR3 reads CASSLSLGDPGWETQYF. As DNA, the CDR3 is TGCGCCAGCAGCTTGTCTCTCGGTGACCCGGGGTGGGAGACCCAGTACTTC.